The following is a TCR beta chain sequence with its context. Its antigen is unknown. No base quality values were provided; no much bigger clone lies one nucleotide off. The immunoSEQ Assay, a bias-controlled multiplex PCR, was used to amplify TCRbeta CDR3 regions from genomic DNA. Regarding the original processing steps: Nucleated cell counts per sample were estimated from amplification of reference gene primers within the assay. To quantify the absolute abundance of each unique TCRbeta CDR3 rearrangement, sequence reads were collapsed and filtered. For each sample, productive Simpson clonality was calculated as the square root of Simpson's diversity index across productive rearrangements. TCRdb took over this immuneACCESS table, retaining in-frame rearrangements with V and J assigned. Such tables are incomplete; in checked studies, under half of the missing clones stem from an unresolved V gene, and the remainder is unexplained. V and J calls and clone size are as listed in that table; D and trimming were resolved from the DNA. The sample table holds some 170,000 clones, of which 60% to 80% were seen once. Of the sample, less than 30% falls within the top ten clones.

These data come from a study of blood T cell repertoires in COVID-19 (dated by TCRdb to 2019 to 2021). Concerning the study at large: The collaborator samples originated in the United States, Italy and Spain and spanned the acute and convalescent phases of COVID-19. The prospective study material was composed of cDNA or gDNA derived from T cells, B-cell-depleted T cells, or PBMCs. Deeply sampled blood TCRbeta repertoires from subjects exposed to, actively infected with, or recovered from COVID-19 were included in the dataset. A freely available public database, intended as a resource for researchers studying the immune response to SARS-CoV-2, is where the repertoires were released. Samples were obtained from the ongoing ImmuneRACE study (first 160 participants) and from approximately 1,200 subjects provided by 6 global collaborators. Nearly every sample came with metadata listing a de-identified subject ID, COVID-19 status, age in years and sex. Where HLA class I and class II types were available, the types were taken from metadata supplied by the sample provider, not from assay-based typing. General findings and caveats noted by the study authors: The quantity of clinical and demographic metadata differed by source and by participant and was supplied without curation.

Relative to germline, V is 1 base shorter and J is 0 bases shorter, with 20 bases between their ends. From the cysteine up to the phenylalanine, the CDR3 has a length of 19 residues. The only DNA kept is the CDR3, 57 bases in frame from the first base. Whole blood was collected in K2EDTA tubes by collaborating institutions according to the institutions' own protocols. For TCRbeta analysis, collaborator samples were shipped as frozen whole blood, as isolated PBMCs, or as DNA extracted from either sample type. The chain was built from TRBV5-3 and TRBJ1-3; the D segment cannot be called with confidence. TRBV5-3 falls under the ORF class, with uncertain function. Sequences were obtained from peripheral blood. This clonotype was obtained from a woman aged 65 to 85 with acute or convalescent COVID-19. Read as DNA, the sequence is TGTGCCAGAAGCTTGTCTAGGATAGATGAAGATTTCTCTGGAAACACCATATATTTT. Translated, this gives CARSLSRIDEDFSGNTIYF.